This T cell receptor (beta chain) was profiled in a study of shared T cell receptors in the human thymus. Only in-frame clones appear in the TCRdb table, and some are missing; sequencing was by immunoSEQ multiplex PCR. The table lists under 850,000 clones, around 89% of them singletons, with around 0.0099% in the top ten. Germline CDR1 reads MNHEY; CDR2 reads SMNVEV (reference sequence). The CDR3 consists of 14 residues. The V gene lost 2 bases and the J gene lost 0 bases, with 5 bases spanning the gap. This clone has just a few counts. The same specimen was also included in a second study, on human thymus T cells. This second report adds: Healthy Finnish infants undergoing corrective surgery for congenital heart defects were used as donors. Thymus specimens were resections from corrective heart surgery. Thymic TCR repertoires of unrelated people reportedly overlapped highly.

The receptor was derived from a boy under two years old with a congenital heart defect. What was sequenced was thymocytes. This chain connects TRBV27 to TRBJ1-3; D is undetermined. CDR3 residues: CASSLRSSGNTIYF. CDR3 DNA: TGTGCCAGCAGTTTACGGAGCTCTGGAAACACCATATATTTT.